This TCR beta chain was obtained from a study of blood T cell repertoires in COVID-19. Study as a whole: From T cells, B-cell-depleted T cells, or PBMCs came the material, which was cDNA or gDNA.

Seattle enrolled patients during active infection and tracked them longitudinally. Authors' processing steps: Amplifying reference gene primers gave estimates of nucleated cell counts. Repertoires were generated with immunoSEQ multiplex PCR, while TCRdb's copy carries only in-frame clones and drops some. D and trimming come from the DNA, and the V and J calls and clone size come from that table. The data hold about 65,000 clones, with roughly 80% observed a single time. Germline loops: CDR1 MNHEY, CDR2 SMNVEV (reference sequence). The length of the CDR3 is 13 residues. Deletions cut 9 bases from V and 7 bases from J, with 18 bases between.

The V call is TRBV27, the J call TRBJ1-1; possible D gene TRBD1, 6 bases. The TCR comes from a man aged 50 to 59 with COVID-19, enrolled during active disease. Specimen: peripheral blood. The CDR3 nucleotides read TGTGCCAGTTCGGGTCGGGGGGCTATTGAAGCTTTCTTT. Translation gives CASSGRGAIEAFF.